This T cell receptor beta chain was profiled in a study of blood T cell repertoires in COVID-19. Looking at the study overall: Acute and convalescent COVID-19 samples came from the United States, Italy and Spain.

Sequenced by immunoSEQ multiplex PCR; TCRdb stores in-frame clones only, minus some. In the table there are about 300,000 clones, roughly nine tenths of which are singletons. Recruits, aged roughly 18 to 90 years, lived in 24 US areas. Cohort 3 recovered donors had two negative PCRs, clearance, or symptom resolution. This CDR3 is 13 amino acids long. V shed 2 bases, J shed 9 bases, and the junction held 4 bases outside the gene matches. The germline CDR1 and CDR2 sequences are LGHDT and YNNKEL (reference sequence). The chain uses TRBV3-1 (or the pseudogene TRBV3-2) and TRBJ2-1; 7 positions agree with TRBD2. The sequence was obtained from a man aged 55 to 69 who had recovered from COVID-19. Sequencing was carried out using PBMCs or T cells enriched from blood (not recorded which). This chain's CDR3 is CASSQTSVGEQFF. In DNA, the CDR3 is TGTGCCAGCAGCCAAACTAGCGTCGGTGAGCAGTTCTTC.